This TCR beta chain stems from a study of blood T cell repertoires in COVID-19 (dated by TCRdb to 2019 to 2021). Concerning the study at large: Samples from collaborators originated in the United States, Italy and Spain and spanned both the acute and convalescent phases of COVID-19. The prospective study material was composed of cDNA or gDNA derived from T cells, B-cell-depleted T cells, or PBMCs. The dataset comprised deeply sampled blood TCRbeta repertoires from subjects exposed to, actively infected with, or recovered from COVID-19. The repertoires were made available in a free public database intended to serve as a resource for research on the immune response to SARS-CoV-2. The samples were drawn from two sources: the first 160 participants of the ongoing ImmuneRACE study, and 1,000 to 1,500 subjects contributed by 6 global collaborators. A de-identified subject ID, COVID-19 status, age in years and sex were almost always included in the sample metadata. Where HLA class I and class II types were available, the types were taken from metadata supplied by the sample provider, not from assay-based typing. The investigation overall reported the following: The amount of clinical and demographic metadata varied by source and participant and was provided uncurated.

V is cut back by 5 bases and J by 4 bases, with 9 bases in the junction unmatched. As encoded in the germline V gene, CDR1 is SNHLY while CDR2 is FYNNEI. Counted from cysteine to phenylalanine, this CDR3 has 16 amino acids. Of the read, only the CDR3 DNA is kept; its 48 bases are in frame from base 1. As regards this clone: There is no known antigen for this receptor. Base qualities are missing; no much larger clone stands one base away.

TCRbeta CDR3 regions were amplified from genomic DNA by means of the immunoSEQ Assay, a bias-controlled multiplex PCR. As for the original processing: Within the assay, amplification of reference gene primers was used to estimate how many nucleated cells each sample contained. Sequence reads were collapsed and filtered to measure the absolute abundance of every unique TCRbeta CDR3 rearrangement. For each sample, productive Simpson clonality was calculated as the square root of Simpson's diversity index over productive rearrangements. Drawn from immuneACCESS, this table holds only the in-frame rearrangements with V and J called that TCRdb kept. Clones are partly lost; checked studies trace under half to an unresolved V gene and leave the rest unexplained. That table furnishes V, J and clone size, whereas the DNA furnished D and trimming. The sample profile shows a few hundred thousand clones; around 88% of them were found once. The top ten clonotypes cover approximately 7% of the sample.

Another Seattle source contributed samples from volunteer blood donors who had recovered from COVID-19. Collaborating institutions collected whole blood in K2EDTA tubes following their own protocols. Collaborator samples were shipped for TCRbeta analysis as frozen whole blood, isolated PBMCs, or DNA extracted from either sample type. The sample was peripheral blood. The chain employs TRBV2 and TRBJ2-2, with 8 bases in between that match TRBD1. The sequence derives from a woman in her 30s who had recovered from COVID-19. CDR3 region: CASSLLRDRSTGELFF. The sequence in DNA is TGTGCCAGCAGTCTTCTCCGGGACAGGAGCACCGGGGAGCTGTTTTTT.